This T cell receptor (beta chain) was sequenced for a study of T cell repertoires in cytomegalovirus infection. Overall study context: Based on public TCR beta signatures, there were indications of CMV infection and of a matching HLA type.

A few counts support this clonotype. Antigen specificity is unknown. TCRdb redid the calling of the reads with MiXCR, one entry per CDR3 protein. The sample records around 99,000 distinct CDR3 sequences, about 30% being singletons. The CDR3 is 16 amino acids. The V segment lost 4 bases and the J segment 6 bases; nucleotides outside the gene matches: 12. Germline V CDR1 and CDR2: MNHEY, SMNVEV (reference sequence). The chain carries TRBV27 and TRBJ2-1; 7 nucleotides line up with TRBD2. The input for sequencing was CD8+ T cells from cultured PBMCs, taken from culture after CMV antigen stimulation. This sequence originates from a human donor in good health (CMV status not recorded). Some clones in this sample may be carry-over from other donors' samples. The CDR3 DNA reads TGTGCCAGCAGTTCGCGAATTACTAGCGCCGGCAATGAGCAGTTCTTC. This gives the protein CASSSRITSAGNEQFF.